What follows are 16 T cell receptor beta chains derived from one specimen sequenced in a study of blood T cell repertoires in COVID-19. Libraries were prepared by immunoSEQ multiplex PCR; TCRdb keeps only in-frame clonotypes and omits some of them. The repertoire holds about 200,000 clones, with over 70% as singletons. The sample consisted of peripheral blood. The receptor set was obtained from a woman in her 70s with acute or convalescent COVID-19.

The V call is TRBV6-1, the J call TRBJ2-7; a possible D gene is TRBD2 (5 bases). Germline CDR1 and CDR2: MNHNS and SASEGT. CDR3 length equals 12 residues. V was cut by 3 bases and J by 3 bases, with 6 bases left in between. The DNA for the CDR3 is TGTGCCAGCAGTGACAGCGGCTACGAGCAGTACTTC. Its protein is CASSDSGYEQYF.

This chain joins TRBV28 and TRBJ1-1; weak D call: TRBD1 (6 bases). Trimming stripped 6 bases from V and 6 bases from J, with 14 bases between. The CDR3 loop spans 13 amino acids. CDR1 is MDHEN and CDR2 is SYDVKM in the germline V gene. The DNA of the CDR3 is TGTGCCAGCAGCCTGGACAGTTATTCTGAAGCTTTCTTT. The encoded protein is CASSLDSYSEAFF.

The V and J genes are TRBV30 and TRBJ2-2; TRBD2 matches 14 bases. Germline CDR1 is GTSNPN and CDR2 is SVGIG (reference sequence). This CDR3 is built from 17 residues. Trimming at V came to 5 bases and at J to 6 bases, leaving 11 bases not matched to a gene. The CDR3 nucleotides read TGTGCCTGGGGGAGACTAGCGGGAGGGCATGGGCCCGGGGAGCTGTTTTTT. Protein product: CAWGRLAGGHGPGELFF.

This chain joins TRBV28 and TRBJ1-1; D ambiguous. The germline CDR1 and CDR2 sequences are MDHEN and SYDVKM. V dropped 5 bases and J dropped 8 bases, with 18 bases sitting between them. The CDR3 totals 14 residues. The CDR3 is CASSRAGDGSEAFF. The CDR3 DNA is TGTGCCAGCAGTAGGGCGGGCGACGGGAGCGAAGCTTTCTTT.

This chain's CDR3 is CASSKDRGLDKNIQYF. For the CDR3, the DNA is TGTGCCAGCAGCAAGGACAGGGGGCTTGACAAAAACATTCAGTACTTC. The J gene is TRBJ2-4, the V gene TRBV28; 11 bases match TRBD1. V trimming: 6 bases; J trimming: 3 bases; junction bases outside the gene matches: 7. The CDR3 length is 16 residues. Germline-derived CDR1 and CDR2 are MDHEN and SYDVKM.

The gene calls are TRBV2 and TRBJ2-5; D remains ambiguous. The V end was cut by 2 bases, the J end by 13 bases, with 17 bases between. The CDR3 totals 13 residues. The germline V gene encodes CDR1 SNHLY and CDR2 FYNNEI. The CDR3 loop is CASSENPTSSRYF. DNA for the CDR3: TGTGCCAGCAGTGAAAACCCCACTTCGAGCCGGTACTTC.

The chain has TRBV7-8 and TRBJ2-1, with 10 bases aligning to TRBD1. V was pared by 3 bases and J by 5 bases, with 16 bases of the junction left unmatched. The germline gives CDR1 SGHVS, CDR2 FQNEAQ. This CDR3 is 19 amino acids long. CDR3 region: CASSLTAPLPGQGNNEQFF. CDR3 coding DNA: TGTGCCAGCAGCTTGACCGCCCCTCTGCCGGGACAGGGGAACAATGAGCAGTTCTTC.

J is TRBJ2-7 and V is TRBV3-1 (or the pseudogene TRBV3-2); 9 bases are a match to TRBD1. Germline trimming cut 6 bases from V and 1 base from J; bases unmatched to any gene: 7. The V gene's germline CDR1 is LGHDT and CDR2 YNNKEL (reference sequence). The CDR3 is 15 amino acids. CDR3 in amino acids: CASSRTTGGSYEQYF. The DNA for the CDR3 is TGTGCCAGCAGTCGAACGACAGGGGGGTCCTACGAGCAGTACTTC.

This rearrangement joins TRBV29-1 to TRBJ2-3; tentative D call: TRBD2 (5 bases). The CDR3 extends over 13 amino acids. V was cut by 2 bases and J by 6 bases, with 12 bases left in between. The germline gives CDR1 SQVTM, CDR2 ANQGSEA. CDR3 loop: CSVESSEVDTQYF. The CDR3 bases are TGCAGCGTTGAATCGTCGGAGGTGGATACGCAGTATTTT.

The V call is TRBV27, the J call TRBJ2-6; no firm D call. V was shortened by 5 bases and J by 2 bases, with 10 bases between the two germline ends. This CDR3 is built from 15 residues. The germline V gene encodes CDR1 MNHEY and CDR2 SMNVEV (reference sequence). CDR3 amino acids: CASSIFSTGANVLTF. CDR3 coding DNA: TGTGCCAGCAGTATATTTAGTACTGGGGCCAACGTCCTGACTTTC. Together with reference TRBV27 and TRBJ2-6, the CDR3 gives the full variable domain: EAQVTQNPRYLITVTGKKLTVTCSQNMNHEYMSWYRQDPGLGLRQIYYSMNVEVTDKGDVPEGYKVSRKEKRNFPLILESPSPNQTSLYFCASSIFSTGANVLTFGAGSRLTVL.

The V gene is TRBV6-1, the J gene TRBJ2-5; D unresolved. Trimming took off 1 base at V and 6 bases at J, with 9 bases between the two ends. CDR1 and CDR2 (germline): MNHNS, SASEGT. The CDR3 loop spans 13 amino acids. The CDR3 DNA reads TGTGCCAGCAGTGAAGGCAGGCAACAGACCCAGTACTTC. Translation: CASSEGRQQTQYF.

The V call is TRBV27, the J call TRBJ1-2; 10 nucleotides align to TRBD1. Trimming removed 3 bases from V and 7 bases from J; junction bases left unmatched: 8. The CDR3 consists of 15 residues. Per the germline V gene, CDR1 is MNHEY and CDR2 is SMNVEV (reference sequence). The CDR3 here is CASSFLGQGGSGYTF. For the CDR3, the DNA is TGTGCCAGCAGTTTCCTTGGACAGGGGGGTAGTGGCTACACCTTC.

V and J are TRBV2 and TRBJ1-5; 8 nucleotides match TRBD1. This CDR3 is built from 15 residues. From germline, CDR1 is SNHLY and CDR2 FYNNEI. V dropped 2 bases and J dropped 6; count of bases not matched to a gene: 6. The CDR3 loop is CASSENAGGGQPQHF. The DNA of the CDR3 is TGTGCCAGCAGTGAAAACGCAGGGGGCGGTCAGCCCCAGCATTTT. The variable domain in full, with the rest retrieved from reference TRBV2 and TRBJ1-5, is EPEVTQTPSHQVTQMGQEVILRCVPISNHLYFYWYRQILGQKVEFLVSFYNNEISEKSEIFDDQFSVERPDGSNFTLKIRSTKLEDSAMYFCASSENAGGGQPQHFGDGTRLSIL.

This clone appeared once. The chain employs TRBV5-8 and TRBJ1-5; TRBD1 agrees at 8 bases. Looked up from germline, CDR1 is SGHTS and CDR2 is YDEGEE. J gave up 3 bases and V 6 bases, and 11 bases lay outside the gene matches. The CDR3 consists of 16 residues. The CDR3 protein is CASIPGGQGANQPQHF. The CDR3 region has the DNA TGTGCCAGCATCCCCGGTGGACAGGGTGCCAATCAGCCCCAGCATTTT.

The chain uses TRBV2 and TRBJ1-5; D is undetermined. Germline CDR1 and CDR2: SNHLY and FYNNEI. Trimming pared 7 bases from V and 4 bases from J, leaving 17 bases between. The CDR3 totals 15 residues. CDR3 residues: CASTGDAGGNQPQHF. In DNA form, the CDR3 reads TGTGCCAGCACCGGTGACGCCGGCGGTAATCAGCCCCAGCATTTT. Full variable domain (rest looked up from reference TRBV2 and TRBJ1-5): EPEVTQTPSHQVTQMGQEVILRCVPISNHLYFYWYRQILGQKVEFLVSFYNNEISEKSEIFDDQFSVERPDGSNFTLKIRSTKLEDSAMYFCASTGDAGGNQPQHFGDGTRLSIL.

This clone was counted a single time. The rearrangement uses TRBV28 and TRBJ2-5; D might be TRBD1 (5 bases). CDR3 length: 14 residues. The germline V gene has CDR1 MDHEN and CDR2 SYDVKM. Between the trimmed V and J ends, which lost 2 bases and 1 base, there was a span of 8 bases. The CDR3 DNA sequence: TGTGCCAGCAGTTTAAGCAGGGCCCAAGAGACCCAGTACTTC. Translation: CASSLSRAQETQYF.